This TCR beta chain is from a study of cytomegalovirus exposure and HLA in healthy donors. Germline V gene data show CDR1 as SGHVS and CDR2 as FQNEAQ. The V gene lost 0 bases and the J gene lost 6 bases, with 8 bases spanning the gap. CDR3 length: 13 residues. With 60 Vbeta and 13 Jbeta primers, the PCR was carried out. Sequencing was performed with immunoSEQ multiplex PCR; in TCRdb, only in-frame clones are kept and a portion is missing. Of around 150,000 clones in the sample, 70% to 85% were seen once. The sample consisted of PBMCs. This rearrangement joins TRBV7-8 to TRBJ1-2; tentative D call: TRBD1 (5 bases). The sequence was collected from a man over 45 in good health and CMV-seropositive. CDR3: CASSLAAGNGYTF. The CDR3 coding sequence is TGTGCCAGCAGCTTAGCGGCAGGGAATGGCTACACCTTC.